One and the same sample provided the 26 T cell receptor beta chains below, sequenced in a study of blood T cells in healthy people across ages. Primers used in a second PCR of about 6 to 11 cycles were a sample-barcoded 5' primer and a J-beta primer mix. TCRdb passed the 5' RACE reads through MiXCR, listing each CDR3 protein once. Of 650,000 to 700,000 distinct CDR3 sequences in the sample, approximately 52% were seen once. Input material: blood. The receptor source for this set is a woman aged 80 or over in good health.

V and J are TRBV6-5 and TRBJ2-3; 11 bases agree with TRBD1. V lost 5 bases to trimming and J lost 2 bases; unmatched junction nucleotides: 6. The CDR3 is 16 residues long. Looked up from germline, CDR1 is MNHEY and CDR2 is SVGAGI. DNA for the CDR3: TGTGCCAGCAGTCGCGGGACAGGGGGAAACACAGATACGCAGTATTTT. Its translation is CASSRGTGGNTDTQYF.

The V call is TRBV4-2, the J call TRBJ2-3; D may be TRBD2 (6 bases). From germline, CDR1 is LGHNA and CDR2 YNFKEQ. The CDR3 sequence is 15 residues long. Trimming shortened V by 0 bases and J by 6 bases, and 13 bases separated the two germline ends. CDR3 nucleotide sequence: TGTGCCAGCAGCCAAGATCCCAGGGCGGGGGATACGCAGTATTTT. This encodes CASSQDPRAGDTQYF.

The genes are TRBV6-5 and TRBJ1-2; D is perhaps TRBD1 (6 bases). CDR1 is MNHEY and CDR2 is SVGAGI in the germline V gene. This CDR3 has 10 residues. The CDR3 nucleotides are TGTGCGGCAGGGGCAAATGGCTACACCTTC. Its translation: CAAGANGYTF.

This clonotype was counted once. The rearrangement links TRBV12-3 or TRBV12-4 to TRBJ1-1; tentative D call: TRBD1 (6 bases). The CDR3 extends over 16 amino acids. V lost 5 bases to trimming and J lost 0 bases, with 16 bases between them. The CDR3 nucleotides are TGTGCCAGCAGTAGGACGGGGGCAGGACTGAACACTGAAGCTTTCTTT. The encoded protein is CASSRTGAGLNTEAFF.

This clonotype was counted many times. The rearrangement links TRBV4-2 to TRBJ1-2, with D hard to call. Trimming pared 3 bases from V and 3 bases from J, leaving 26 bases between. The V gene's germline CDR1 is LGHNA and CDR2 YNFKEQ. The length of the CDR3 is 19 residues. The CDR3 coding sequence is TGTGCCAGCAGCCACCCCATCCCCCCACGGAAGGGATCTGACTATGGCTACACCTTC. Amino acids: CASSHPIPPRKGSDYGYTF.

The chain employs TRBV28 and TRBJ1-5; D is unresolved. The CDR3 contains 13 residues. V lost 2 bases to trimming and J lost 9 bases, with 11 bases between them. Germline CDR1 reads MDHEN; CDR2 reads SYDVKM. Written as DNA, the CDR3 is TGTGCCAGCAGTTTACCCTCCCTGAGGCCCCAGCATTTT. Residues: CASSLPSLRPQHF. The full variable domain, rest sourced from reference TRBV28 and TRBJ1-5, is DVKVTQSSRYLVKRTGEKVFLECVQDMDHENMFWYRQDPGLGLRLIYFSYDVKMKEKGDIPEGYSVSREKKERFSLILESASTNQTSMYLCASSLPSLRPQHFGDGTRLSIL.

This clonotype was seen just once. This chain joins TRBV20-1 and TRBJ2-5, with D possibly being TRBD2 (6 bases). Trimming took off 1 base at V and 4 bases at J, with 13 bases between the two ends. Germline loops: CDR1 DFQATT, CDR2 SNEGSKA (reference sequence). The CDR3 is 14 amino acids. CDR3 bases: TGCAGTGCTAGAGTCGCCGGGGGAGGAGAGACCCAGTACTTC. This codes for CSARVAGGGETQYF.

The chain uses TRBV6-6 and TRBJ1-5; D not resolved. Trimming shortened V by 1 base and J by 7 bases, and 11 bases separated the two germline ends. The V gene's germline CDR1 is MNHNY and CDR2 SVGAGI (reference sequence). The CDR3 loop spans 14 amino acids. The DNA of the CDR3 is TGTGCCAGCAGTTACTTGGCGAGCGGGCAGCCCCAGCATTTT. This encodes CASSYLASGQPQHF.

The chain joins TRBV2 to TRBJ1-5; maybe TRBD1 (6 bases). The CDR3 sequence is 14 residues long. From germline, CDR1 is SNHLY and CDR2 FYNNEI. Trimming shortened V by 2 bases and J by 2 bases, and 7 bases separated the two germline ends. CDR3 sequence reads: CASSEQGRNQPQHF. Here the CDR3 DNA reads TGTGCCAGCAGTGAACAGGGGCGCAATCAGCCCCAGCATTTT.

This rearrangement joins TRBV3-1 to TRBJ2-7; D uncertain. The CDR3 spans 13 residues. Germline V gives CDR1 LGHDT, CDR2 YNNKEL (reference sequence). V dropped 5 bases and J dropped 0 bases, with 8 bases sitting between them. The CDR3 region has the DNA TGTGCCAGCAGCGCAATAAACTCCTACGAGCAGTACTTC. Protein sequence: CASSAINSYEQYF.

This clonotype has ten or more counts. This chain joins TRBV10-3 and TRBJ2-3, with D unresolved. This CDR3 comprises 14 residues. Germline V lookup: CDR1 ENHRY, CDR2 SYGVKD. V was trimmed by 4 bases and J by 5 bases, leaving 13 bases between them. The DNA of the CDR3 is TGTGCCATCAGTGGGTCTGCGCTTGGAGATACGCAGTATTTT. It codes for CAISGSALGDTQYF.

CDR3 in amino acids: CASSTDAGNTIYF. The CDR3 DNA sequence: TGTGCCAGCAGCACGGATGCTGGAAACACCATATATTTT. V and J are TRBV13 and TRBJ1-3; D remains ambiguous. CDR1 is PRHDT and CDR2 is FYEKMQ in the germline V gene (reference sequence). Trimming removed 5 bases at V and 2 bases at J, with 7 bases between. The CDR3 covers 13 residues.

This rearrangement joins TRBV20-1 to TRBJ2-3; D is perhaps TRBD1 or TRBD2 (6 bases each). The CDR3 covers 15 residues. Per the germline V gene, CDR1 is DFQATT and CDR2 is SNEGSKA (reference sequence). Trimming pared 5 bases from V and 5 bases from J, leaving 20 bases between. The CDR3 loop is CSAGFSGGLGDTQYF. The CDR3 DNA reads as TGCAGTGCTGGATTTTCCGGGGGCCTTGGAGATACGCAGTATTTT.

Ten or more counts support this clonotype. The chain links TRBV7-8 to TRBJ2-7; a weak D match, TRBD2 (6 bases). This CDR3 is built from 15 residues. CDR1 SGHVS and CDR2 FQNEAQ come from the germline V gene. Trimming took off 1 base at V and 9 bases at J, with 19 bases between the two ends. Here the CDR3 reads CASSLGGVQSEGQYF. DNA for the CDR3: TGTGCCAGCAGCTTAGGGGGAGTACAATCGGAGGGGCAGTACTTC.

This CDR3 is CASSEAENTGELFF. CDR3 bases: TGTGCCAGCAGTGAGGCAGAGAACACCGGGGAGCTGTTTTTT. The rearrangement links TRBV6-4 to TRBJ2-2; D call uncertain. Germline lookup yields CDR1 MRHNA and CDR2 SNTAGT. The CDR3 has 14 amino acids. With 3 bases removed from V and 1 base from J, the gap between germline ends came to 6 bases.

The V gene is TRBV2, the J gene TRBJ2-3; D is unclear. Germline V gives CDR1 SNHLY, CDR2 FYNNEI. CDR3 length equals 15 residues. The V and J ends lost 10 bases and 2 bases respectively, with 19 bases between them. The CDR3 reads CAIQHLLGDTDTQYF. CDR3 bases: TGTGCCATCCAACATCTCCTAGGAGACACAGATACGCAGTATTTT.

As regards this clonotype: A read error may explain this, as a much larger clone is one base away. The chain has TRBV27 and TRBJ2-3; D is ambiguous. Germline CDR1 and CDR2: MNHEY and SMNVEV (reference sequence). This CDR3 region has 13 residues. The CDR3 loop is CASSLDFGDTQNF. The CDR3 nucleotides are TGTGCCAGCAGTTTAGATTTTGGGGATACGCAGAATTTT.

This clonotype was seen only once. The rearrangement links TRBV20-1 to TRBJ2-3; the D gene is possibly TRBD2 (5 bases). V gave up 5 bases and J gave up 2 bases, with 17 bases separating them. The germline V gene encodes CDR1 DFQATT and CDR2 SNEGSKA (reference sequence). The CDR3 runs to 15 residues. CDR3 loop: CSAARGSDLTDTQYF. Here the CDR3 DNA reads TGCAGTGCTGCCCGAGGTAGCGACCTCACAGATACGCAGTATTTT.

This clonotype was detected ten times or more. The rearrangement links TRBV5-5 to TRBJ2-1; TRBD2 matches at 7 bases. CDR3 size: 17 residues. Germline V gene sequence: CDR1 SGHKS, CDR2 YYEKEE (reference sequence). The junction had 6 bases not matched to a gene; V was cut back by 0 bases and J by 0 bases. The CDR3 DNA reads TGTGCCAGCAGCTTGGTTCCAGCGGGAAGCTCCTACAATGAGCAGTTCTTC. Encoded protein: CASSLVPAGSSYNEQFF.

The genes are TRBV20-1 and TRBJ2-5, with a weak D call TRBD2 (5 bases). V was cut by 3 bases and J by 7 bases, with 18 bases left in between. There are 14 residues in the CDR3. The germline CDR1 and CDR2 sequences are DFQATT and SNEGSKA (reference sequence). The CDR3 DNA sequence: TGCAGTGCTAGCCCAGCGCCCGGGATGGGGACCCAGTACTTC. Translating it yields CSASPAPGMGTQYF.

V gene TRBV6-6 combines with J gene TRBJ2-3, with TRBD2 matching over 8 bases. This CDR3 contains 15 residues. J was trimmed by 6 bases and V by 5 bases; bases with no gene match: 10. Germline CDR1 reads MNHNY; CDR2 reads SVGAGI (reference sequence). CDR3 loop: CASSPHGTSSDTQYF. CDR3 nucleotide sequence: TGTGCCAGCAGTCCGCACGGGACTAGTTCTGATACGCAGTATTTT.

DNA of the CDR3: TGCGCCAGCAGCTTGGGGGACAGCTATCTCAACTATGGCTACACCTTC. Protein product: CASSLGDSYLNYGYTF. The chain employs TRBV5-1 and TRBJ1-2, with 7 bases lining up with TRBD1. The CDR3 is 16 residues long. Trimming at V came to 0 bases and at J to 2 bases, leaving 7 bases not matched to a gene. The germline CDR1 and CDR2 sequences are SGHRS and YFSETQ.

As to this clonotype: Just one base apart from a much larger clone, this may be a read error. This CDR3 is CASSPRGRRNEQFF. The CDR3 DNA sequence: TGTGCCAGCAGCCCCCGGGGCAGGAGGAATGAGCAGTTCTTC. The chain joins TRBV9 to TRBJ2-1; D possibly matches TRBD1 or TRBD2 (5 bases each). The ends were cut back, 4 bases at V and 7 bases at J, with 15 bases in the middle. Germline V gene lookup returns CDR1 SGDLS and CDR2 YYNGEE. CDR3 length: 14 amino acids.

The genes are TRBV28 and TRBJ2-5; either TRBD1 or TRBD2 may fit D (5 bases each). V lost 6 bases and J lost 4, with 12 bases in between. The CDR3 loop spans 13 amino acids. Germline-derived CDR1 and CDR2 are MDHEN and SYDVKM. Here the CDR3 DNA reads TGTGCCAGCAGCCCCTCGGGGCCAGAGACCCAGTACTTC. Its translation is CASSPSGPETQYF.

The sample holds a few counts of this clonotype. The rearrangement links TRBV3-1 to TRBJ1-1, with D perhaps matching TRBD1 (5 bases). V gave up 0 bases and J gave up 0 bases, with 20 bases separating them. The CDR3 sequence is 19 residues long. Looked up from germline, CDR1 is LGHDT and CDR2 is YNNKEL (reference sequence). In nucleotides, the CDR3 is TGTGCCAGCAGCCAAGAGCCCGCGAGAGGGACGTGGATGAACACTGAAGCTTTCTTT. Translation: CASSQEPARGTWMNTEAFF. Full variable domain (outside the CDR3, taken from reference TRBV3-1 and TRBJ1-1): DTAVSQTPKYLVTQMGNDKSIKCEQNLGHDTMYWYKQDSKKFLKIMFSYNNKELIINETVPNRFSPKSPDKAHLNLHINSLELGDSAVYFCASSQEPARGTWMNTEAFFGQGTRLTVV.

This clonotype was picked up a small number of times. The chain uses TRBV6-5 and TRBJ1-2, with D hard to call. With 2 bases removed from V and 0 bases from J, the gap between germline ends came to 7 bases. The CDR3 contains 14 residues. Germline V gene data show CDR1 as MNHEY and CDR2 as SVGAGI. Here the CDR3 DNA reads TGTGCCAGCAGTTACGGCCAGTCTAACTATGGCTACACCTTC. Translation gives CASSYGQSNYGYTF.